The entry that follows covers one T cell receptor (beta chain) sequence. Its antigen is undetermined. The data stem from a study of OX40 agonist ivuxolimab in advanced cancers. Study as a whole: Dose-escalation cases comprised hepatocellular carcinoma, melanoma, renal cell or head and neck cancer. Partial responses occurred in Three dose-escalation patients, one with hepatocellular carcinoma and two with cutaneous melanoma.

Study-level results: Clonal expansion was among the lowest in partial responders at 0.1-3.0 mg/kg, especially CD8+.

The data were produced by immunoSEQ multiplex PCR, yet TCRdb's version contains in-frame clones alone and is incomplete. This sample has about 79,000 clones, with 85% to 90% found just once. The CDR3 loop spans 12 amino acids. In germline, CDR1 is MNHEY, CDR2 SMNVEV (reference sequence). V was clipped by 0 bases and J by 7 bases, with 3 bases between them. The specimen was CD4+ or CD8+ T cells sorted from blood, collected in a trial of the OX40 agonist ivuxolimab. V usage is TRBV27 and J usage is TRBJ2-2; D is undetermined. This TCR was sampled from an adult with an advanced solid tumor such as melanoma, head and neck, liver or kidney cancer. The CDR3 sequence: CASSLSGGELFF. The CDR3 DNA reads TGTGCCAGCAGTTTATCAGGCGGGGAGCTGTTTTTT.